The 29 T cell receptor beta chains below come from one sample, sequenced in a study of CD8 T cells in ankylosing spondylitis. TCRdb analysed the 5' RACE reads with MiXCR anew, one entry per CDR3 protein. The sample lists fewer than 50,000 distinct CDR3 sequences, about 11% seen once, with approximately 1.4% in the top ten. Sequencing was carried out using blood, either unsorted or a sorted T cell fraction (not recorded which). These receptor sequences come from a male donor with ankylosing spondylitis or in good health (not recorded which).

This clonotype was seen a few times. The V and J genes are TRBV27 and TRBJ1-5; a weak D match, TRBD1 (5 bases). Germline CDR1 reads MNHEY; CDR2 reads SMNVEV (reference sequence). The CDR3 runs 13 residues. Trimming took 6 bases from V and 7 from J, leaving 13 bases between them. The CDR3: CASSLLGGQPQHF. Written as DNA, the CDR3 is TGTGCCAGCAGCCTTCTGGGGGGACAGCCCCAGCATTTT.

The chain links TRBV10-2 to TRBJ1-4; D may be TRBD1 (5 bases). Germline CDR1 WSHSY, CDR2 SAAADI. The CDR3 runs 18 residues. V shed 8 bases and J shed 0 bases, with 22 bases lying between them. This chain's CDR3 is CASPGGRIFSATNEKLFF. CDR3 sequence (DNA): TGCGCCAGCCCTGGGGGGAGAATTTTTTCGGCAACTAATGAAAAACTGTTTTTT.

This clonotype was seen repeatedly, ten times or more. The CDR3 spells CASGTGYSGNTIYF. In nucleotides, the CDR3 is TGTGCCAGCGGGACAGGATACTCTGGAAACACCATATATTTT. The V gene is TRBV14, the J gene TRBJ1-3; 8 bases fit TRBD1. V was clipped by 8 bases and J by 0 bases; unmatched bases: 3. Germline CDR1 reads SGHDN; CDR2 reads FVKESK. This CDR3 is 14 amino acids long. Filled out from reference TRBV14 and TRBJ1-3, the complete variable domain reads EAGVTQFPSHSVIEKGQTVTLRCDPISGHDNLYWYRRVMGKEIKFLLHFVKESKQDESGMPNNRFLAERTGGTYSTLKVQPAELEDSGVYFCASGTGYSGNTIYFGEGSWLTVV.

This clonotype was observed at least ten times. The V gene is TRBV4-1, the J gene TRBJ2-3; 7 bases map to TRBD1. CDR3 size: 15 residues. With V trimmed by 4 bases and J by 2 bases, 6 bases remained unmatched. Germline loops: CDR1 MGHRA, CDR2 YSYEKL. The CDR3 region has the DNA TGCGCCAGCAGCCCCCGACAGGGTTACACAGATACGCAGTATTTT. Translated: CASSPRQGYTDTQYF.

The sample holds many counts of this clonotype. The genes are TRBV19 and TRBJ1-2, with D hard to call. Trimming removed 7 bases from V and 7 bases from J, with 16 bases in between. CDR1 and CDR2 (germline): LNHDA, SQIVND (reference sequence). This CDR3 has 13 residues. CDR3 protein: CASTPRDFSGYTF. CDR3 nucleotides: TGTGCCAGTACCCCGCGGGATTTCAGTGGCTACACCTTC.

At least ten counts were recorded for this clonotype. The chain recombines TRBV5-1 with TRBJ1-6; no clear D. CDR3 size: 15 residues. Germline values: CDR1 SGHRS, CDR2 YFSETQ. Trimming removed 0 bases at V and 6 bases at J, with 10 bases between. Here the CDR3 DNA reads TGCGCCAGCAGCTTGGATCTGGGAGCTAATTCACCCCTCCACTTT. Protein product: CASSLDLGANSPLHF.

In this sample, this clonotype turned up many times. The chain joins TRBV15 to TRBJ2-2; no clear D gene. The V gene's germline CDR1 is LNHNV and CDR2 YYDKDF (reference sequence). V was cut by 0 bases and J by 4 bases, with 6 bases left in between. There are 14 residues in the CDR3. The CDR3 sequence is CATSRDRSTGELFF. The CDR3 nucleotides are TGTGCCACCAGCAGAGATCGTAGCACCGGGGAGCTGTTTTTT.

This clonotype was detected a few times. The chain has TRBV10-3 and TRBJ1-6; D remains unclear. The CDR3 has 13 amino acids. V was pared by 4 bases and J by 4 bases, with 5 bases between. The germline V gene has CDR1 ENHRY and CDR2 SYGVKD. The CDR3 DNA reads TGTGCCATCAGTGGGGGTTATAATTCACCCCTCCACTTT. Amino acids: CAISGGYNSPLHF.

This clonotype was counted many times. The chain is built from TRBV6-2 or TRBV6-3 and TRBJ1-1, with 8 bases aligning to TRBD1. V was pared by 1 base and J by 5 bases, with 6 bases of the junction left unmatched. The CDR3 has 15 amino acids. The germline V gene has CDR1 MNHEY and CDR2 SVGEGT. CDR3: CASSYYWTGRTEAFF. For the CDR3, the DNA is TGTGCCAGCAGTTACTATTGGACAGGGCGTACTGAAGCTTTCTTT.

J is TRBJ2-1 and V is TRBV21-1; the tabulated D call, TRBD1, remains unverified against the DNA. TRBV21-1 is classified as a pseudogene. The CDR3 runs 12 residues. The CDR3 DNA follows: TGTGCCAGCAGCATTCAGGGGAATGAGCAGTTCTTC. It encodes CASSIQGNEQFF.

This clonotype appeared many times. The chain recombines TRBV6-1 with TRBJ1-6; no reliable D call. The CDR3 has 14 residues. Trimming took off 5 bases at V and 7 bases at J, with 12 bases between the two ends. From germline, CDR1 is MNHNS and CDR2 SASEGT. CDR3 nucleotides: TGTGCCAGCAGTCCCCGGCAGGAAAATTCACCCCTCCACTTT. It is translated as CASSPRQENSPLHF.

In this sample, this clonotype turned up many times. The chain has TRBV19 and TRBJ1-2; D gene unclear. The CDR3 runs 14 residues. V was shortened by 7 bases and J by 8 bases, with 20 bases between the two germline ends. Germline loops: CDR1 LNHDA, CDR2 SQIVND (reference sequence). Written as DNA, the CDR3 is TGTGCCAGTAATGATGTTGGTGGAGGAGGAGGCTACACCTTC. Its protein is CASNDVGGGGGYTF.

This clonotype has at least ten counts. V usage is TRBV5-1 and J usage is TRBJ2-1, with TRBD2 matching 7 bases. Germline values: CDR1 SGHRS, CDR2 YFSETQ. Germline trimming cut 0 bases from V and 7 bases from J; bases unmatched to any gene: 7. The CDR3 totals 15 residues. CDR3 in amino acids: CASSLEAGEWNEQFF. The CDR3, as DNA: TGCGCCAGCAGCTTGGAGGCGGGGGAATGGAATGAGCAGTTCTTC.

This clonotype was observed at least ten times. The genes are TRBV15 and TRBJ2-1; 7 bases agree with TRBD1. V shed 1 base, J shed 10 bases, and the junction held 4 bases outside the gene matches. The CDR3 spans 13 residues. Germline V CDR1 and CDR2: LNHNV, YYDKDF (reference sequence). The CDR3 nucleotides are TGTGCCACCAGCAGAGGTGACAGGGCCGAGCAGTTCTTC. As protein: CATSRGDRAEQFF.

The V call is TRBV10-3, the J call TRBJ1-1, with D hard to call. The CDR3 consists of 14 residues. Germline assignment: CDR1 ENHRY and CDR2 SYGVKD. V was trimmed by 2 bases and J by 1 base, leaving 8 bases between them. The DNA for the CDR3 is TGTGCCATCAGTGAGCAGGAGTCGAACACTGAAGCTTTCTTT. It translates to CAISEQESNTEAFF.

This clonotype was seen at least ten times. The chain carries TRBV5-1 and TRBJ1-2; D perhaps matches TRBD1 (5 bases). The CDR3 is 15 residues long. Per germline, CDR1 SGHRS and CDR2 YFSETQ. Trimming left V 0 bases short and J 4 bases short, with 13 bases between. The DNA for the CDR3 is TGCGCCAGCAGCTTGGTAGCAGGGTTGGCCTATGGCTACACCTTC. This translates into CASSLVAGLAYGYTF.

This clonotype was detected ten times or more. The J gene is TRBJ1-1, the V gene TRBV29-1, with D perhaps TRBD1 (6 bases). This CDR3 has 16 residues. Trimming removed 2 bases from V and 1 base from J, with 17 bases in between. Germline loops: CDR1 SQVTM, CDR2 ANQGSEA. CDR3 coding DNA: TGCAGCGTTGAACCTCCCCGCGGGGGCCCGAACACTGAAGCTTTCTTT. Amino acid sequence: CSVEPPRGGPNTEAFF. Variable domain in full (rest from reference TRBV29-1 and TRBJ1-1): SAVISQKPSRDICQRGTSLTIQCQVDSQVTMMFWYRQQPGQSLTLIATANQGSEATYESGFVIDKFPISRPNLTFSTLTVSNMSPEDSSIYLCSVEPPRGGPNTEAFFGQGTRLTVV.

CDR3 in amino acids: CASRWAVSYEQYF. The DNA of the CDR3 is TGTGCCAGCAGGTGGGCCGTTTCCTACGAGCAGTACTTC. The chain combines TRBV7-2 with TRBJ2-7, with unresolved D. V was trimmed by 6 bases and J by 1 base, leaving 10 bases between them. The CDR3 consists of 13 residues. Germline V gene sequence: CDR1 SGHTA, CDR2 FQGNSA.

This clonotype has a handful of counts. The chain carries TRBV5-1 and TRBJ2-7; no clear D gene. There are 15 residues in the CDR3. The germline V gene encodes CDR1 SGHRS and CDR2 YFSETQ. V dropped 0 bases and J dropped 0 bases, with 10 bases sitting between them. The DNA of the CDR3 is TGCGCCAGCAGCTTGGATGCCGGAAGCTCCTACGAGCAGTACTTC. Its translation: CASSLDAGSSYEQYF. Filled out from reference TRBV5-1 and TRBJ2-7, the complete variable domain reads KAGVTQTPRYLIKTRGQQVTLSCSPISGHRSVSWYQQTPGQGLQFLFEYFSETQRNKGNFPGRFSGRQFSNSRSEMNVSTLELGDSALYLCASSLDAGSSYEQYFGPGTRLTVT.

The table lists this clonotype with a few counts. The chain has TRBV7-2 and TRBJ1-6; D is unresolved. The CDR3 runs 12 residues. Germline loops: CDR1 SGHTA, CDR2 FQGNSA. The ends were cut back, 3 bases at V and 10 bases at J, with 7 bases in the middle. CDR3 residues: CASSLRASPLHF. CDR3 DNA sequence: TGTGCCAGCAGCTTGAGAGCCTCACCCCTCCACTTT.

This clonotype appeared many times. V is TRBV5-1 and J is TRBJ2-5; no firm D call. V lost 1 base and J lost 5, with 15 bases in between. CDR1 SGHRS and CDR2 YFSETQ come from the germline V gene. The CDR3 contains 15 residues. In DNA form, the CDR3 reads TGCGCCAGCAGCTTGACGGACCCTACATCGGAGACCCAGTACTTC. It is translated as CASSLTDPTSETQYF.

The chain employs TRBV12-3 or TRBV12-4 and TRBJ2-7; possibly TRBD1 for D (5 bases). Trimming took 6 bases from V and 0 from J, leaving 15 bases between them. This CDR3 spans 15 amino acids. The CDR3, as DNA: TGTGCCAGCAGCCTGGACCAGGGCATCTCCTACGAGCAGTACTTC. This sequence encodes CASSLDQGISYEQYF.

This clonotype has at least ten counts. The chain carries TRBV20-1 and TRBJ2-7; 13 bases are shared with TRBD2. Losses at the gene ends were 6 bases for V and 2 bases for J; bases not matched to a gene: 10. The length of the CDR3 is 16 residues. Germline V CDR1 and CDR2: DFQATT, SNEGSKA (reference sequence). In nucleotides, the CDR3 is TGCAGTGCCCCTCGACTAGCGGGGGGATCTACCTACGAGCAGTACTTC. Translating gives CSAPRLAGGSTYEQYF.

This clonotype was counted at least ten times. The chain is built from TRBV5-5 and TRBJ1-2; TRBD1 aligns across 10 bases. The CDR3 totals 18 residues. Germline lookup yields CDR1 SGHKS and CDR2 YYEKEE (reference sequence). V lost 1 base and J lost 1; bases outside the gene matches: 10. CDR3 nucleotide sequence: TGTGCCAGCAGCTTGCGGTCTTACGGGACAGGGGATAACTATGGCTACACCTTC. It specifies CASSLRSYGTGDNYGYTF.

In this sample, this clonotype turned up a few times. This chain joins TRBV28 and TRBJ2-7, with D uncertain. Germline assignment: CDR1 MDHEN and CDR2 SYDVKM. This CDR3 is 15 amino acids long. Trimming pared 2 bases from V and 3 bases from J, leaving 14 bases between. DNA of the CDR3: TGTGCCAGCAGTTTAATGTCACAGCTTGGCTACGAGCAGTACTTC. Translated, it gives CASSLMSQLGYEQYF.

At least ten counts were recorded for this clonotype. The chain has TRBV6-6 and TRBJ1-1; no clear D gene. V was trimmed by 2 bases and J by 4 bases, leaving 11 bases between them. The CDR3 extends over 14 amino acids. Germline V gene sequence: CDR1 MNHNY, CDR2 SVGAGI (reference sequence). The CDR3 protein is CASSYAGRSTEAFF. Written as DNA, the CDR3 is TGTGCCAGCAGTTACGCCGGCAGGAGCACTGAAGCTTTCTTT.

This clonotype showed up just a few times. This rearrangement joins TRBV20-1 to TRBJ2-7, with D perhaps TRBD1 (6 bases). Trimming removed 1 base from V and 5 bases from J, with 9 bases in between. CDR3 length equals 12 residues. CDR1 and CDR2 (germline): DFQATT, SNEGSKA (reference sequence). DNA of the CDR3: TGCAGTGCTAGAGGACAGGTCGACGAGCAGTACTTC. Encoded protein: CSARGQVDEQYF.

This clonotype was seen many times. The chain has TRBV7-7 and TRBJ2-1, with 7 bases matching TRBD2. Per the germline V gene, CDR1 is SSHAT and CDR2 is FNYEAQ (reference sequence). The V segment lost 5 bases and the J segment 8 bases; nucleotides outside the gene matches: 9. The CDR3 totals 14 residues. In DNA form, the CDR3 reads TGTGCCAGCAGCCTCGGACTAGGCGGGGATGAGCAGTTCTTC. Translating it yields CASSLGLGGDEQFF.

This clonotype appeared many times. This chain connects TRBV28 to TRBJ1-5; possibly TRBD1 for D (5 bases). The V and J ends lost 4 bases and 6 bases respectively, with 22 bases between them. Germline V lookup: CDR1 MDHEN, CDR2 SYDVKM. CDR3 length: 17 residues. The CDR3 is CASSSPTYFQGGQPQHF. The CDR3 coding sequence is TGTGCCAGCAGTTCCCCCACCTATTTCCAGGGAGGTCAGCCCCAGCATTTT.